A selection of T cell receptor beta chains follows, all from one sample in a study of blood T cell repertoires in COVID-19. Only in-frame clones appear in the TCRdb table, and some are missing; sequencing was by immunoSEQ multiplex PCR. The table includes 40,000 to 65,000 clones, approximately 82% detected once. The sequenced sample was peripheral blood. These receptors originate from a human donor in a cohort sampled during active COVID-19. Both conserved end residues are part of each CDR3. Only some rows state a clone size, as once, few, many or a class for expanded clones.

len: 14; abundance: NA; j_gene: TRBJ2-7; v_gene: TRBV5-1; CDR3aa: CASSPSGSSYEQYF
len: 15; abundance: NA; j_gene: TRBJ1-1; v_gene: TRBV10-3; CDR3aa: CAISEEEGWNTEAFF
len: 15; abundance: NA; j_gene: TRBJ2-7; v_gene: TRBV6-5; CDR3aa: CASNGRQGPNYEQYF
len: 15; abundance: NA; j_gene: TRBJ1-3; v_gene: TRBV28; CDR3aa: CASSAGDLSGNTIYF
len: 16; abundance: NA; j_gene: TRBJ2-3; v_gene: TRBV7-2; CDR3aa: CASSLAPSGGRDTQYF
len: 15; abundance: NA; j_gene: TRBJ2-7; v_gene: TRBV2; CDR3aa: CASKEDRPSNYEQYF
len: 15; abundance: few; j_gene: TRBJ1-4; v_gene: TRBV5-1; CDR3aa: CASQRSGQVVEKLFF
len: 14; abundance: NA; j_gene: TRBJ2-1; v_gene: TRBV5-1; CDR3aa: CASSLISGYNEQFF
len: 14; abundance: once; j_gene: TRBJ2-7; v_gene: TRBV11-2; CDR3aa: CASSLVGGWYEQYF
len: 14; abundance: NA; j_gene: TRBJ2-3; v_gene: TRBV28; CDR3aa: CASTPTGITDTQYF
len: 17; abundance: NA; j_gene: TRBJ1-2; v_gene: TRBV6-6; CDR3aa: CASSQRRGQGNNYGYTF
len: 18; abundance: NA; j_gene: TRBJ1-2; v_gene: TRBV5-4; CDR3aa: CASSYPGTGPHSNYGYTF
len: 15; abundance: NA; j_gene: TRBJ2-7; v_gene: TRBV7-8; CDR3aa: CASSLLRVLPYEQYF
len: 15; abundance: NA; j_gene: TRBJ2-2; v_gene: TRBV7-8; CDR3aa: CASSSGLASLGELFF
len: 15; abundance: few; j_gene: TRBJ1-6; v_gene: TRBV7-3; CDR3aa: CASSLTAGDNSPLHF
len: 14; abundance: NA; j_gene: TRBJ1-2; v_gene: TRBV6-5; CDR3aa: CASSPFRSMSGYTF
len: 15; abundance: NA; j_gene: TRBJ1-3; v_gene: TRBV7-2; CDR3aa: CASSLGPRGINTIYF
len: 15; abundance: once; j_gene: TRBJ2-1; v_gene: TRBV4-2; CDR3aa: CASSSRLYQNNEQFF
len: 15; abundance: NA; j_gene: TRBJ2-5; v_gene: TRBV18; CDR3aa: CASSPSGSRRETQYF
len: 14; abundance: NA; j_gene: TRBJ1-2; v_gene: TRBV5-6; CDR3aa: CASSLGTDFYGYTF
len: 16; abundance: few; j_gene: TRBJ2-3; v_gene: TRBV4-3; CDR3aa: CASSQGGGGGQGTQYF
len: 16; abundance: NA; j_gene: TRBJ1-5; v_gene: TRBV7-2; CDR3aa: CASSYGRQGPNQPQHF
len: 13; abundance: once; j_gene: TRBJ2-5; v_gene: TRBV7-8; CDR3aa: CASSGRIQETQYF
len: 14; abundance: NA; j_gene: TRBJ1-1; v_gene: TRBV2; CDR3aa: CASRVSTMNTEAFF
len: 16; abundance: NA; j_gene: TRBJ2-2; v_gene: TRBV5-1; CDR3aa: CASSVRRGTNTGELFF
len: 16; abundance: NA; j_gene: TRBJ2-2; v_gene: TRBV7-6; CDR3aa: CASSPRGLAGTGELFF
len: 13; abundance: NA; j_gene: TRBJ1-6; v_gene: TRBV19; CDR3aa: CASSNERDSPLHF
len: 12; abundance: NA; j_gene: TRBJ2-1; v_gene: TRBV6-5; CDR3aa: CASSYGGRKQFF
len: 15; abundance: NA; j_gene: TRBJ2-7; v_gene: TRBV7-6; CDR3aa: CASSPGTSGSYEQYF
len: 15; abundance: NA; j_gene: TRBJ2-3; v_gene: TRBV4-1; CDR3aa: CASSPSGGAKDTQYF
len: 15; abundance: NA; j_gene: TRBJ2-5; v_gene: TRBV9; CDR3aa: CASSVGPGIGETQYF
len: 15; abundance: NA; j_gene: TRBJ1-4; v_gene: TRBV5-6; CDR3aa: CASSLLEEQDEKLFF
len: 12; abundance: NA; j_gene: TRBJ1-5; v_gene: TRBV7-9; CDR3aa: CASSPPNQPQHF
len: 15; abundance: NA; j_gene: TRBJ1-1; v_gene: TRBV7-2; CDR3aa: CASSLVQGGGTEAFF
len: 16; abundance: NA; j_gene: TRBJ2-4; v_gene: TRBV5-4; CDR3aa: CASRRGGDRSKNIQYF
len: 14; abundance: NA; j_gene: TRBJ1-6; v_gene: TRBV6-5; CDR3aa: CASSAGPYNSPLHF
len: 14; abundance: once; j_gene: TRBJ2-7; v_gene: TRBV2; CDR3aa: CATRGEAYPYEQYF
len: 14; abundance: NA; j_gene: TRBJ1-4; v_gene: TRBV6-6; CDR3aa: CASTAGATNEKLFF
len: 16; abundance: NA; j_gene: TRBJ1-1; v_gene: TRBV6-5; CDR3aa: CASSYGFGTGHTEAFF
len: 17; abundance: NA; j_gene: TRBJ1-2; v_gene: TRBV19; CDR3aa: CASSISFWGFTNYGYTF
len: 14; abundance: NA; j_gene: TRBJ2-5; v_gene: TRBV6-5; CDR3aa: CASSLTGGVETQYF
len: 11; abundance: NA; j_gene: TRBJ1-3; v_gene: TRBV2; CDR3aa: CASARGNTIYF
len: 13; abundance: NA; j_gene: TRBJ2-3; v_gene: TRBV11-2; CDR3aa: CASSPGLLDTQYF
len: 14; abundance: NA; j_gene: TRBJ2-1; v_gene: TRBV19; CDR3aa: CASTTTSSYNEQFF
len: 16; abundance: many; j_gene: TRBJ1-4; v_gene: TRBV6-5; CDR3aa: CASSYSLRSPNEKLFF
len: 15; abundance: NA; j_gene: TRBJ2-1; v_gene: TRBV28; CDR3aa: CASSPSGSTYNEQFF
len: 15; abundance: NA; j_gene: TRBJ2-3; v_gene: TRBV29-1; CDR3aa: CSVSPDSPTTDTQYF
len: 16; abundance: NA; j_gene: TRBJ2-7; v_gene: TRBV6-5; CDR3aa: CASSYIPGDSSYEQYF
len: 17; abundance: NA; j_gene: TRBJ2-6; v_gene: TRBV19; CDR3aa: CASSRAPTSSGANVLTF
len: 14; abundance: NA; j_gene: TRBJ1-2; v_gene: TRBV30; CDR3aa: CAWSVKGQAPGYTF
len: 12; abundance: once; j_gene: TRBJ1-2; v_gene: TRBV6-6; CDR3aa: CASSSGGLGYTF
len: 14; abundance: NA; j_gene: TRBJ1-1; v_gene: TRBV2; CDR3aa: CASSLRTVGTEAFF
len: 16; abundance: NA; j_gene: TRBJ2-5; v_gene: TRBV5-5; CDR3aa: CASSLNSGNLQETQYF
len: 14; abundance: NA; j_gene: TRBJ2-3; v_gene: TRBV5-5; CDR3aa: CASSFGQSTDTQYF
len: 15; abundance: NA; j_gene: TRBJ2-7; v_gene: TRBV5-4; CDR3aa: CASSLNPGHDYEQYF
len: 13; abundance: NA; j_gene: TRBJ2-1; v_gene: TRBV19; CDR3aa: CASSIAPGAEQFF
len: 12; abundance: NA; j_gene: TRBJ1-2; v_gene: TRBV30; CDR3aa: CAWSVSGRSITF